These 24 T cell receptor beta chains originate from one sample sequenced in a study of radiation and T cells in renal cell carcinoma. As to time point: blood 2 weeks post-SBRT. As to treatment: 15 Gy SBRT to primary tumor, nephrectomy 4 weeks later. The method was immunoSEQ multiplex PCR; TCRdb's version includes in-frame clones alone and lacks a portion of them. The table includes some 130,000 clones, approximately 78% detected once. The specimen comprised blood, sampled from a patient whose treatment included radiotherapy and nephrectomy. The receptors stem from a woman aged 55-69 years with renal cell carcinoma.

The chain links TRBV4-2 to TRBJ2-5, with TRBD1 identical over 9 bases. The CDR3 runs 18 residues. V dropped 6 bases and J dropped 5; count of bases not matched to a gene: 19. Germline-derived CDR1 and CDR2 are LGHNA and YNFKEQ. CDR3 bases: TGTGCCAGCAGTTCAGGATCCGGGACAGGGACCCCTGGGGAGACCCAGTACTTC. This sequence encodes CASSSGSGTGTPGETQYF.

The V call is TRBV29-1, the J call TRBJ1-1; TRBD1 agrees at 9 bases. V lost 4 bases and J lost 4; bases outside the gene matches: 7. The CDR3 runs 14 residues. Per germline, CDR1 SQVTM and CDR2 ANQGSEA. This chain's CDR3 is CSVGTQGAGTEAFF. The CDR3 DNA is TGCAGCGTTGGGACACAGGGGGCAGGCACTGAAGCTTTCTTT.

CDR3: CASSSPTGGGTSGSRNTQYF. The CDR3 bases are TGCGCCAGCAGCAGTCCGACAGGGGGCGGGACTAGCGGGAGCAGAAATACGCAGTATTTT. V and J are TRBV5-1 and TRBJ2-3, with TRBD2 matching over 14 bases. V lost 4 bases and J lost 7; bases outside the gene matches: 20. There are 20 residues in the CDR3. Germline CDR1 is SGHRS and CDR2 is YFSETQ.

The count of this clone is one. V gene TRBV7-9 combines with J gene TRBJ1-3; D call uncertain. V shed 4 bases and J shed 2 bases, with 12 bases lying between them. CDR1 and CDR2 (germline): SEHNR, FQNEAQ (reference sequence). This CDR3 region has 15 residues. In DNA, the CDR3 is TGTGCCAGCAGCTCCACCCGAGATCCTGGAAACACCATATATTTT. This encodes CASSSTRDPGNTIYF.

The chain links TRBV5-4 to TRBJ1-4; perhaps TRBD1 as D (5 bases). Trimming took 4 bases from V and 4 from J, leaving 14 bases between them. CDR3 size: 15 residues. CDR1 is SGHNT and CDR2 is YYREEE in the germline V gene (reference sequence). The CDR3 bases are TGTGCCAGCAGCCCGAAAGGGGCTGGTAATGAAAAACTGTTTTTT. This encodes CASSPKGAGNEKLFF.

The rearrangement links TRBV5-1 to TRBJ2-3, with unresolved D. V shed 4 bases and J shed 0 bases, with 9 bases lying between them. Germline V gene data show CDR1 as SGHRS and CDR2 as YFSETQ. The CDR3 runs 14 residues. CDR3 amino acids: CASSRLWSTDTQYF. CDR3 coding DNA: TGCGCCAGCAGCCGTTTATGGAGCACAGATACGCAGTATTTT.

This chain uses TRBV27 with TRBJ1-2; 9 bases agree with TRBD1. The CDR3 consists of 14 residues. The ends lost 5 bases at V and 10 bases at J; junction bases unmatched: 11. The germline gives CDR1 MNHEY, CDR2 SMNVEV (reference sequence). This chain's CDR3 is CASSPLRTGEDYTF. The DNA of the CDR3 is TGTGCCAGCAGTCCATTAAGGACAGGGGAGGACTACACCTTC.

The CDR3 loop reads CSGTGHTEAFF. CDR3 in DNA: TGCAGTGGGACAGGCCACACTGAAGCTTTCTTT. The V and J genes are TRBV20-1 and TRBJ1-1; 7 nucleotides line up with TRBD1. V trimming: 7 bases; J trimming: 3 bases; junction bases outside the gene matches: 2. The CDR3 is 11 residues long. Germline-derived CDR1 and CDR2 are DFQATT and SNEGSKA (reference sequence).

This rearrangement joins TRBV29-1 to TRBJ2-1; 9 bases agree with TRBD2. There are 17 residues in the CDR3. V lost 3 bases and J lost 9; bases outside the gene matches: 18. CDR1 is SQVTM and CDR2 is ANQGSEA in the germline V gene. This chain's CDR3 is CSVDSGSPLWDKVEQFF. The CDR3 coding sequence is TGCAGCGTTGATAGCGGGAGTCCGTTATGGGATAAGGTTGAGCAGTTCTTC.

The chain links TRBV4-1 to TRBJ2-7, with unresolved D. Germline V CDR1 and CDR2: MGHRA, YSYEKL. The CDR3 is made up of 12 amino acids. Trimming took off 1 base at V and 6 bases at J, with 7 bases between the two ends. The DNA of the CDR3 is TGCGCCAGCAGCCAAGGGATTGGCGAGCAGTACTTC. As protein: CASSQGIGEQYF.

V is TRBV7-9 and J is TRBJ2-1; 10 bases align to TRBD2. The V gene's germline CDR1 is SEHNR and CDR2 FQNEAQ (reference sequence). The CDR3 extends over 16 amino acids. V shed 1 base and J 4 bases; nucleotides not matched to a gene: 4. DNA of the CDR3: TGTGCCAGCAGCTTAGGAGCGGGGGGGATTTACAATGAGCAGTTCTTC. Protein product: CASSLGAGGIYNEQFF.

In this sample, this clone turned up a few times. J is TRBJ2-7 and V is TRBV30; no clear D gene. The ends were cut back, 0 bases at V and 0 bases at J, with 6 bases in the middle. The CDR3 is 13 amino acids. CDR1 and CDR2 (germline): GTSNPN, SVGIG (reference sequence). The CDR3 reads CAWSVSYSYEQYF. CDR3 bases: TGTGCCTGGAGTGTAAGTTACTCCTACGAGCAGTACTTC. Using reference TRBV30 and TRBJ2-7 for the parts outside the CDR3, the full variable domain is SQTIHQWPATLVQPVGSPLSLECTVEGTSNPNLYWYRQAAGRGLQLLFYSVGIGQISSEVPQNLSASRPQDRQFILSSKKLLLSDSGFYLCAWSVSYSYEQYFGPGTRLTVT.

This rearrangement joins TRBV28 to TRBJ2-5; 9 positions agree with TRBD2. The V and J ends lost 3 bases and 4 bases, in that order; junction bases with no gene match: 6. Per the germline V gene, CDR1 is MDHEN and CDR2 is SYDVKM. The CDR3 loop spans 15 amino acids. The CDR3 DNA reads TGTGCCAGCAGTTTCCTAGCGGGAAGTCCAGAGACCCAGTACTTC. This sequence encodes CASSFLAGSPETQYF.

This chain joins TRBV2 and TRBJ1-2; no definite D call. Germline V gives CDR1 SNHLY, CDR2 FYNNEI. The CDR3 is 13 amino acids. V was trimmed by 2 bases and J by 4 bases, leaving 8 bases between them. The CDR3: CASSEKGGYGYTF. In nucleotides, the CDR3 is TGTGCCAGCAGTGAAAAGGGCGGCTATGGCTACACCTTC.

The chain joins TRBV29-1 to TRBJ2-2; D possibly corresponds to TRBD2 (5 bases). The CDR3 is 14 residues long. Germline CDR1 SQVTM, CDR2 ANQGSEA. Between the trimmed V and J ends, which lost 4 bases and 5 bases, there was a span of 14 bases. The CDR3: CSVANFEGTGELFF. CDR3 sequence (DNA): TGCAGCGTTGCTAATTTCGAGGGTACCGGGGAGCTGTTTTTT.

This sequence joins TRBV5-8 and TRBJ2-2; D gene uncertain. CDR1 SGHTS and CDR2 YDEGEE come from the germline V gene. The CDR3 totals 15 residues. V lost 9 bases, J lost 5 bases, and 20 bases lay in between. Here the CDR3 DNA reads TGTGCCAACCCATCGCCGTCAGAGTCGACCGGGGAGCTGTTTTTT. It yields the protein CANPSPSESTGELFF.

This chain connects TRBV19 to TRBJ2-3, with 9 bases that match TRBD2. V was pared by 3 bases and J by 5 bases, with 9 bases of the junction left unmatched. The CDR3 has 16 amino acids. Per the germline V gene, CDR1 is LNHDA and CDR2 is SQIVND (reference sequence). CDR3 DNA sequence: TGTGCCAGTAGTATTTGGGCGGGAGGGCCAGGAGATACGCAGTATTTT. It is translated as CASSIWAGGPGDTQYF.

The chain carries TRBV11-2 and TRBJ1-2; perhaps TRBD1 as D (6 bases). The V and J ends lost 6 bases and 7 bases respectively, with 18 bases between them. The germline gives CDR1 SGHAT, CDR2 FQNNGV. This CDR3 region has 14 residues. CDR3 DNA: TGTGCCAGCAGACGGGTCAAACAGGGTCCTGGCTACACCTTC. Translating gives CASRRVKQGPGYTF. Complete variable domain (other parts from reference TRBV11-2 and TRBJ1-2): EAGVAQSPRYKIIEKRQSVAFWCNPISGHATLYWYQQILGQGPKLLIQFQNNGVVDDSQLPKDRFSAERLKGVDSTLKIQPAKLEDSAVYLCASRRVKQGPGYTFGSGTRLTVV.

This clone came up once. The gene calls are TRBV5-5 and TRBJ2-5; either TRBD1 or TRBD2 may supply D (5 bases each). The V end lost 2 bases, the J end lost 5 bases, and 10 bases lay between the germline ends. Germline V CDR1 and CDR2: SGHKS, YYEKEE (reference sequence). The CDR3 runs 13 residues. CDR3 protein: CASSLRDRETQYF. CDR3 bases: TGTGCCAGCAGCTTAAGGGACCGGGAGACCCAGTACTTC.

The V gene is TRBV11-2, the J gene TRBJ1-1, with a possible D match to TRBD1 (5 bases). The V end lost 0 bases, the J end lost 11 bases, and 7 bases lay between the germline ends. The CDR3 contains 11 residues. CDR1 is SGHAT, CDR2 FQNNGV, per germline. The DNA for the CDR3 is TGTGCCAGCAGCTTAGACAGGGTGGCTTTCTTT. Encoded protein: CASSLDRVAFF.

The chain uses TRBV4-1 and TRBJ1-5, with D perhaps matching TRBD1 (5 bases). The V and J ends lost 4 bases and 4 bases respectively, with 17 bases between them. CDR3 length: 16 residues. CDR1 MGHRA and CDR2 YSYEKL come from the germline V gene. The CDR3 nucleotides are TGCGCCAGCAGCCGGGGACCGAAAGGAGAAAATCAGCCCCAGCATTTT. This codes for CASSRGPKGENQPQHF.

In DNA, the CDR3 is TGTGCCAGTAGTAAAGGGGGAAATGAGCAGTTCTTC. It yields the protein CASSKGGNEQFF. V usage is TRBV19 and J usage is TRBJ2-1, with D possibly being TRBD1 (6 bases). In germline, CDR1 is LNHDA, CDR2 SQIVND (reference sequence). The CDR3 has 12 residues. V shed 4 bases and J shed 7 bases, with 8 bases lying between them.

J is TRBJ2-4 and V is TRBV6-1, with D perhaps matching TRBD1 or TRBD2 (5 bases each). Germline values: CDR1 MNHNS, CDR2 SASEGT. This CDR3 is 14 amino acids long. V dropped 2 bases and J dropped 6 bases, with 11 bases sitting between them. CDR3 sequence (DNA): TGTGCCAGCAGTGAATCCGGGACCCCAAACATTCAGTACTTC. It codes for CASSESGTPNIQYF.

On this clone: The junction departs from germline at one end; a sequencing error may be responsible. The CDR3 region is CASSPGTSQQTQYF. For the CDR3, the DNA is TGTGCCAGCAGTCCCGGGACCTCCCAACAGACCCAGTACTTC. The chain couples TRBV28 to TRBJ2-5; the D gene could be TRBD1 or TRBD2 (5 bases each). The CDR3 is 14 amino acids. Germline CDR1 and CDR2: MDHEN and SYDVKM.